The rows below give T cell receptor beta chains drawn from one sample of a study of T-cell memory formation after mild COVID-19. TCRdb reanalysed the 5' RACE reads using MiXCR and keeps one entry per CDR3 protein. This repertoire shows about 470,000 distinct CDR3 sequences, approximately 25% found once; its top ten account for around an eighth. Sequenced input: PBMCs or a T cell subset sorted from them (not recorded which). Every receptor here comes from an adult woman who had mild COVID-19 (a few samples of this study predate the infection). Cell type and time point are not known. The CDR3 runs from the conserved cysteine through the conserved F or W.

J gene | V gene | CDR3 protein
TRBJ2-5 | TRBV27 | CASRGVEETQYF
TRBJ2-1 | TRBV5-1 | CASSVTSGGPDNEQFF
TRBJ1-1 | TRBV5-1 | CASSLGTGEDTEAFF
TRBJ2-6 | TRBV12-3/TRBV12-4 | CASSPRDWGPGANVLTF
TRBJ1-6 | TRBV2 | CASTMTGSSYNSPLHF
TRBJ2-2 | TRBV7-9 | CASSPPNANTGELFF
TRBJ2-7 | TRBV12-3/TRBV12-4 | CASSLRPAGSYEQYF
TRBJ1-3 | TRBV12-3/TRBV12-4 | CASTAGLNTIYF
TRBJ2-2 | TRBV7-6 | CASSLGGPHTGELFF
TRBJ2-1 | TRBV6-5 | CASHPRLAGVDEQFF
TRBJ1-1 | TRBV29-1 | CSVEGRGEAFF
TRBJ2-7 | TRBV18 | CASSPLAGKPYEQYF
TRBJ1-2 | TRBV5-4 | CASSPQEGNYGYTF
TRBJ2-2 | TRBV7-2 | CASSLLSRARGTGELFF
TRBJ1-1 | TRBV12-3/TRBV12-4 | CASSLIGIMNTEAFF
TRBJ1-1 | TRBV7-9 | CASSLTAGTTEAFF
TRBJ1-1 | TRBV18 | CASSPYAVNTEAFF
TRBJ2-1 | TRBV29-1 | CSVEQGAGLVEQFF
TRBJ1-2 | TRBV7-2 | CASSLEQGLGYTF
TRBJ2-7 | TRBV27 | CASSHQAQGARYEQYF
TRBJ1-4 | TRBV6-1 | CASIQGGTNEKLFF
TRBJ2-3 | TRBV24-1 | CATSGVTSWSTDTQYF
TRBJ2-3 | TRBV9 | CASSVSGAPSTQYF
TRBJ2-7 | TRBV20-1 | CSARASLTGTGGYEQYF
TRBJ2-1 | TRBV20-1 | CSASGYNYNEQFF
TRBJ2-2 | TRBV5-4 | CASSFGASLANTGELFF
TRBJ2-7 | TRBV6-5 | CASSPDSAATYEQYF
TRBJ2-1 | TRBV7-6 | CASSSPRSSGSKNEQFF
TRBJ2-1 | TRBV6-5 | CASSYFLAGVRNEQFF
TRBJ2-7 | TRBV6-2/TRBV6-3 | CASSSAGTPGSDEQYF
TRBJ1-1 | TRBV5-1 | CASSFYGQGILVTEAFF
TRBJ2-5 | TRBV7-2 | CATSGTNQETQYF
TRBJ2-3 | TRBV10-3 | CAIRTGTRADTQYF
TRBJ2-7 | TRBV5-6 | CASSSGIRTSGIISYEQYF
TRBJ1-2 | TRBV5-1 | CASSLAGQGTIDYTF
TRBJ2-7 | TRBV20-1 | CSARRDSRGYEQYF
TRBJ2-2 | TRBV5-1 | CASSGQGVTGELFF
TRBJ1-2 | TRBV3-1 | CASRSSVSSYGYTF
TRBJ2-3 | TRBV29-1 | CSVEVLAGADTQYF
TRBJ1-1 | TRBV5-6 | CASSITGTMNTEAFF
TRBJ2-3 | TRBV18 | CASSPVLLWDRSSTDTQYF
TRBJ2-1 | TRBV25-1 | CATSQSGGASEQFF
TRBJ2-7 | TRBV5-1 | CASSPTSGNEQYF
TRBJ2-4 | TRBV6-1 | CASSSGQANIQYF
TRBJ1-1 | TRBV5-1 | CASSEVAGASTEAFF
TRBJ2-3 | TRBV5-1 | CASTSGTLTDTQYF
TRBJ2-3 | TRBV11-2 | CASSSGRSTDTQYF
TRBJ1-1 | TRBV6-5 | CASSPGGTGLDTEAFF
TRBJ1-1 | TRBV4-2 | CASSHPQGKNTEAFF
TRBJ2-1 | TRBV3-1 | CASSHESFSGSSYNEQFF
TRBJ2-5 | TRBV5-5 | CASSLVFRDEQETQYF
TRBJ2-1 | TRBV7-9 | CASSLGSGISYNEQFF
TRBJ2-7 | TRBV19 | CASSLLPLSYEQYF
TRBJ2-2 | TRBV4-1 | CASSQDFYTTGSGELFF
TRBJ1-4 | TRBV14 | CASSHRTGEKLFF
TRBJ2-7 | TRBV27 | CASSLGGGKREQYF
TRBJ2-1 | TRBV4-3 | CASSQLDRGF
TRBJ2-7 | TRBV5-4 | CASSLDVMAGDYEQYF
TRBJ1-1 | TRBV5-5 | CASSLGQGIRTEAFF